The 26 T cell receptor beta chains reported below all come from one sample, sequenced in a study of control samples from healthy donors and cancer patients. Data came from immunoSEQ multiplex PCR; TCRdb stores just in-frame clones and leaves some out. The table includes around 85,000 clones, about 89% detected once. The source material was blood. The receptor source for this set is a woman aged 60-75 years in good health.

The CDR3 reads CASSAPGTSGHNEQFF. The DNA for the CDR3 is TGTGCCAGCAGCGCCCCCGGGACTAGCGGCCACAATGAGCAGTTCTTC. V gene TRBV13 combines with J gene TRBJ2-1, with 11 positions matching TRBD2. This CDR3 spans 16 amino acids. Germline V gene sequence: CDR1 PRHDT, CDR2 FYEKMQ (reference sequence). Trimming at V came to 5 bases and at J to 5 bases, leaving 8 bases not matched to a gene.

This clone was counted a single time. The chain carries TRBV9 and TRBJ2-1; D gene ambiguous. The CDR3 covers 16 residues. The V end lost 4 bases, the J end lost 0 bases, and 14 bases lay between the germline ends. Germline V gene data show CDR1 as SGDLS and CDR2 as YYNGEE. This CDR3 is CASSSPLADSYNEQFF. In DNA form, the CDR3 reads TGTGCCAGCAGCTCCCCCCTGGCAGACTCCTACAATGAGCAGTTCTTC.

The chain uses TRBV3-1 (or the pseudogene TRBV3-2) and TRBJ1-1, with 10 bases identical to TRBD1. V dropped 5 bases and J dropped 12; count of bases not matched to a gene: 6. Per germline, CDR1 LGHDT and CDR2 YNNKEL (reference sequence). The CDR3 runs 12 residues. CDR3 amino acids: CASSTWTGGSFF. The DNA for the CDR3 is TGTGCCAGCAGCACTTGGACAGGGGGATCTTTCTTT.

The chain uses TRBV30 and TRBJ1-6; 7 bases are shared with TRBD1. Unmatched junction bases numbered 5, after V lost 0 bases and J lost 3 bases. The CDR3 is 16 residues long. Germline CDR1 and CDR2: GTSNPN and SVGIG (reference sequence). CDR3 nucleotides: TGTGCCTGGAGTGTACAGGGGACGGGCTATAATTCACCCCTCCACTTT. This encodes CAWSVQGTGYNSPLHF.

This clone was seen a few times. The chain employs TRBV3-1 (or the pseudogene TRBV3-2) and TRBJ1-1; D is ambiguous. V was trimmed by 0 bases and J by 10 bases, leaving 12 bases between them. CDR3 length: 13 residues. In germline, CDR1 is LGHDT, CDR2 YNNKEL (reference sequence). The CDR3: CASSQDKTPRAFF. The CDR3 DNA follows: TGTGCCAGCAGCCAAGATAAGACCCCCAGAGCTTTCTTT.

This clone has more than one count but fewer than ten. DNA for the CDR3: TGTGCCAGCAGCTTAACCCGACAGGGTAATCCCTACGAGCAGTACTTC. Translating it yields CASSLTRQGNPYEQYF. This sequence joins TRBV7-9 and TRBJ2-7; 7 bases agree with TRBD1. V lost 2 bases to trimming and J lost 2 bases; unmatched junction nucleotides: 9. This CDR3 has 16 amino acids. Germline assignment: CDR1 SEHNR and CDR2 FQNEAQ (reference sequence). Full variable domain (outside the CDR3, taken from reference TRBV7-9 and TRBJ2-7): DTGVSQNPRHKITKRGQNVTFRCDPISEHNRLYWYRQTLGQGPEFLTYFQNEAQLEKSRLLSDRFSAERPKGSFSTLEIQRTEQGDSAMYLCASSLTRQGNPYEQYFGPGTRLTVT.

The genes are TRBV11-2 and TRBJ2-4; 7 nucleotides match TRBD2. The CDR3 totals 16 residues. Germline V gene data show CDR1 as SGHAT and CDR2 as FQNNGV. J gave up 0 bases and V 4 bases, and 6 bases lay outside the gene matches. The CDR3 bases are TGTGCCAGCAGCTCCCTCAGCGGGAAAGCCAAAAACATTCAGTACTTC. It specifies CASSSLSGKAKNIQYF.

The chain couples TRBV24-1 to TRBJ1-5, with no clear D. V was shortened by 0 bases and J by 0 bases, with 11 bases between the two germline ends. Germline CDR1 KGHDR, CDR2 SFDVKD. CDR3 length equals 17 residues. The CDR3 DNA follows: TGTGCCACCAGTGATTTGTTGTGTCCACATAGCAATCAGCCCCAGCATTTT. Its protein product is CATSDLLCPHSNQPQHF.

This chain uses TRBV30 with TRBJ1-3; D unclear. Looked up from germline, CDR1 is GTSNPN and CDR2 is SVGIG (reference sequence). The ends were cut back, 2 bases at V and 0 bases at J, with 8 bases in the middle. The CDR3 spans 14 residues. CDR3 protein: CAWSSDFSGNTIYF. CDR3 nucleotide sequence: TGTGCCTGGAGTTCGGATTTCTCTGGAAACACCATATATTTT.

This chain connects TRBV5-4 to TRBJ1-1; the match to TRBD1 covers 12 bases. Germline V gives CDR1 SGHNT, CDR2 YYREEE (reference sequence). There are 19 residues in the CDR3. V dropped 4 bases and J dropped 1; count of bases not matched to a gene: 14. The CDR3 bases are TGTGCCAGCAGCGTACCCGGGACAGGGGGCGTCTTGAGGAACACTGAAGCTTTCTTT. Its protein product is CASSVPGTGGVLRNTEAFF.

The chain is built from TRBV25-1 and TRBJ1-1; the D gene is possibly TRBD1 (6 bases). The CDR3 sequence is 14 residues long. Trimming cost V 6 bases and J 4 bases, with 15 bases left between them. In germline, CDR1 is MGHDK, CDR2 SYGVNS. CDR3 in DNA: TGTGCCAGCAGAGATACAGGGACTTCCACTGAAGCTTTCTTT. The encoded protein is CASRDTGTSTEAFF.

The V gene is TRBV19, the J gene TRBJ1-3; no firm D call. CDR3 length equals 16 residues. In germline, CDR1 is LNHDA, CDR2 SQIVND (reference sequence). Trimming shortened V by 11 bases and J by 2 bases, and 22 bases separated the two germline ends. The CDR3 DNA reads as TGTGCCTCCAAGAGAGAAGCCAGAAGCCCTGGAAACACCATATATTTT. Protein product: CASKREARSPGNTIYF.

The V and J genes are TRBV6-2 or TRBV6-3 and TRBJ1-1; D possibly corresponds to TRBD1 (6 bases). With 5 bases removed from V and 3 bases from J, the gap between germline ends came to 22 bases. Germline assignment: CDR1 MNHEY and CDR2 SVGEGT. The CDR3 totals 17 residues. The CDR3 loop is CASSEAWDIRPDTEAFF. In DNA form, the CDR3 reads TGTGCCAGCAGTGAGGCCTGGGACATACGACCTGACACTGAAGCTTTCTTT.

In this sample, this clone turned up a few times. The chain joins TRBV7-9 to TRBJ1-1; D is perhaps TRBD1 (5 bases). The CDR3 spans 15 residues. CDR1 SEHNR and CDR2 FQNEAQ come from the germline V gene (reference sequence). Trimming pared 4 bases from V and 3 bases from J, leaving 15 bases between. For the CDR3, the DNA is TGTGCCAGCAGCTCCTCCCGGGCGGGGGACACTGAAGCTTTCTTT. Translating gives CASSSSRAGDTEAFF.

The chain combines TRBV24-1 with TRBJ2-5; D possibly corresponds to TRBD2 (7 bases). Per the germline V gene, CDR1 is KGHDR and CDR2 is SFDVKD. V was trimmed by 3 bases and J by 4 bases, leaving 17 bases between them. This CDR3 spans 16 amino acids. The CDR3 spells CATSDPRGAGRETQYF. The CDR3, as DNA: TGTGCCACCAGTGATCCCAGGGGAGCGGGACGAGAGACCCAGTACTTC.

For the CDR3, the DNA is TGTGCCAGCAGTGAAGCCGGACAGGGTGATCAGCCCCAGCATTTT. The encoded protein is CASSEAGQGDQPQHF. The chain has TRBV2 and TRBJ1-5, with TRBD1 identical over 8 bases. The V segment lost 0 bases and the J segment 5 bases; nucleotides outside the gene matches: 3. The germline CDR1 and CDR2 sequences are SNHLY and FYNNEI. The CDR3 is made up of 15 amino acids.

The chain couples TRBV19 to TRBJ1-1; D is perhaps TRBD1 (5 bases). Between the trimmed V and J ends, which lost 5 bases and 0 bases, there was a span of 16 bases. CDR1 LNHDA and CDR2 SQIVND come from the germline V gene (reference sequence). This CDR3 region has 16 residues. The CDR3 nucleotides read TGTGCCAGTAGTGTACTAGGGGAAGGGGTGAACACTGAAGCTTTCTTT. This codes for CASSVLGEGVNTEAFF.

This chain links TRBV5-1 with TRBJ1-3; D remains unclear. V gave up 2 bases and J gave up 0 bases, with 9 bases separating them. The CDR3 covers 15 residues. Germline V gene lookup returns CDR1 SGHRS and CDR2 YFSETQ. CDR3 nucleotides: TGCGCCAGCAGCTTATTTCCGACCTCTGGAAACACCATATATTTT. As protein: CASSLFPTSGNTIYF.

J is TRBJ1-2 and V is TRBV19; D not resolved. The CDR3 is 17 residues long. Germline assignment: CDR1 LNHDA and CDR2 SQIVND (reference sequence). Trimming shortened V by 0 bases and J by 2 bases, and 16 bases separated the two germline ends. DNA of the CDR3: TGTGCCAGTAGTATAGATCTCGAGGGATATTCGAACTATGGCTACACCTTC. This sequence encodes CASSIDLEGYSNYGYTF.

The count of this clone is one. This chain connects TRBV7-9 to TRBJ1-2; tentatively, D is TRBD1 (6 bases). Looked up from germline, CDR1 is SEHNR and CDR2 is FQNEAQ (reference sequence). The V end lost 4 bases, the J end lost 5 bases, and 14 bases lay between the germline ends. The CDR3 loop spans 14 amino acids. The CDR3 sequence: CASSSQQGIYGYTF. The DNA for the CDR3 is TGTGCCAGCAGCTCGCAACAGGGTATTTATGGCTACACCTTC.

V is TRBV30 and J is TRBJ2-5; TRBD2 might be the D (6 bases). V lost 3 bases to trimming and J lost 4 bases, with 18 bases between them. The CDR3 covers 15 residues. From germline, CDR1 is GTSNPN and CDR2 SVGIG (reference sequence). The CDR3 spells CAWSRLGGRGETQYF. The CDR3 DNA is TGTGCCTGGAGCCGTCTCGGGGGTCGGGGAGAGACCCAGTACTTC.

This clone came up once. V is TRBV5-1 and J is TRBJ2-1, with 12 bases fitting TRBD2. J gave up 2 bases and V 0 bases, and 3 bases lay outside the gene matches. The CDR3 is 17 amino acids. The V gene's germline CDR1 is SGHRS and CDR2 YFSETQ. The CDR3 bases are TGCGCCAGCAGCTTGGGACTAGCGGGGGCCGCCTACAATGAGCAGTTCTTC. Its protein is CASSLGLAGAAYNEQFF.

The V gene is TRBV18, the J gene TRBJ2-7; 7 bases fit TRBD2. Germline CDR1 reads KGHSH; CDR2 reads LQKENI. The CDR3 covers 15 residues. J was trimmed by 4 bases and V by 1 base; bases with no gene match: 7. CDR3 bases: TGTGCCAGCTCACCACTTATCGCGGGAGTATACGAGCAGTACTTC. Encoded protein: CASSPLIAGVYEQYF.

J is TRBJ2-2 and V is TRBV7-9; a possible D gene is TRBD2 (5 bases). The CDR3 is 16 residues long. V was clipped by 5 bases and J by 5 bases, with 18 bases between them. Germline CDR1 SEHNR, CDR2 FQNEAQ (reference sequence). The CDR3 here is CASSLIGRVKTGELFF. In DNA, the CDR3 is TGTGCCAGCAGCCTTATAGGGAGAGTAAAAACCGGGGAGCTGTTTTTT.

The V call is TRBV2, the J call TRBJ1-4, with TRBD1 as a possible D gene (5 bases). This CDR3 region has 16 residues. Trimming pared 6 bases from V and 0 bases from J, leaving 14 bases between. From germline, CDR1 is SNHLY and CDR2 FYNNEI. CDR3 protein: CASRRGGGATNEKLFF. CDR3 nucleotides: TGTGCCAGCAGGCGTGGGGGGGGAGCAACTAATGAAAAACTGTTTTTT.

The rearrangement links TRBV3-1 (or the pseudogene TRBV3-2) to TRBJ2-7; either TRBD1 or TRBD2 may supply D (5 bases each). V lost 1 base and J lost 6, with 10 bases in between. This CDR3 has 13 amino acids. The germline gives CDR1 LGHDT, CDR2 YNNKEL (reference sequence). DNA of the CDR3: TGTGCCAGCAGCCAAGGAGAGGGGTTCGAGCAGTACTTC. It codes for CASSQGEGFEQYF.